This entry lists 5 T cell receptor beta chains sequenced from one sample in a study of identical twins. Each CDR3 protein is one row after TCRdb ran MiXCR on the 5' RACE reads. This sample carries approximately 300,000 distinct CDR3 sequences, around 9.7% of them seen once, and the ten largest clones take around 7.1%. In addition, the sample was reused for a study of yellow fever vaccine responses in identical twins.

The sample consisted of CD8+ T cells sorted from blood. The origin of the receptors is a woman aged 18-29 years in good health.

This clonotype has at least ten counts. The chain combines TRBV9 with TRBJ2-1; perhaps TRBD2 as D (7 bases). The ends were cut back, 0 bases at V and 7 bases at J, with 14 bases in the middle. The germline V gene encodes CDR1 SGDLS and CDR2 YYNGEE. This CDR3 spans 15 amino acids. CDR3 loop: CASSVEGGGQNEQFF. The CDR3 nucleotides are TGTGCCAGCAGCGTAGAGGGAGGGGGACAAAATGAGCAGTTCTTC.

The J gene is TRBJ2-2, the V gene TRBV7-8; 10 bases map to TRBD2. Trimming took 2 bases from V and 4 from J; bases not matched to a gene: 7. The germline CDR1 and CDR2 sequences are SGHVS and FQNEAQ. There are 17 residues in the CDR3. The CDR3 nucleotides are TGTGCCAGCAGCTTAAGCGCTAGCGGGGGCCGCACCGGGGAGCTGTTTTTT. Translation gives CASSLSASGGRTGELFF.

This clonotype was detected only a few times. The DNA of the CDR3 is TGCGCCAGCAGCTTGGTCCCTAGCGGGAGCTCCTACGAGCAGTACTTC. Translation: CASSLVPSGSSYEQYF. The chain combines TRBV5-1 with TRBJ2-7; the match to TRBD2 covers 10 bases. After removal of 0 bases from V and 0 bases from J, the junction contained 3 bases not matched to a gene. The CDR3 consists of 16 residues. The germline V gene has CDR1 SGHRS and CDR2 YFSETQ.

The gene calls are TRBV7-2 and TRBJ2-7; the match to TRBD1 covers 7 bases. From germline, CDR1 is SGHTA and CDR2 FQGNSA. The CDR3 sequence is 14 residues long. J gave up 3 bases and V 4 bases, and 6 bases lay outside the gene matches. The CDR3 reads CASSSTGLGYEQYF. In DNA, the CDR3 is TGTGCCAGCAGCTCGACAGGGTTGGGCTACGAGCAGTACTTC.

This clonotype was counted ten times or more. In DNA, the CDR3 is TGCAGCGTTGAAGGGTTTGGTGGCCTAACCAGCACAGATACGCAGTATTTT. Translating gives CSVEGFGGLTSTDTQYF. The genes are TRBV29-1 and TRBJ2-3; unclear D gene. The CDR3 loop spans 17 amino acids. Per germline, CDR1 SQVTM and CDR2 ANQGSEA. V was cut by 1 base and J by 0 bases, with 17 bases left in between.